This T cell receptor (beta chain) is from a study of shared clonotypes between healthy human individuals. Overall study context: Plates per donor: three CD4 naive, three CD4 memory, two CD8 naive, one CD8 memory. Study-level results: All-four-donor shared clonotypes had higher generation probabilities than non-shared clonotypes did. When naive CD4 clonotypes were compared across a handful of donors, 4% to 5.5% were shared.

Method: immunoSEQ multiplex PCR; TCRdb's copy keeps in-frame clones and lacks some. The repertoire consists of around 980,000 clones, with around 78% occurring once and the leading ten covering roughly 0.57%. Negatively enriched CD4+ T cells were divided by CD45RA into naive and memory. CDR1 and CDR2 (germline): GTSNPN, SVGIG (reference sequence). This CDR3 spans 14 amino acids. After removal of 3 bases from V and 3 bases from J, the junction contained 3 bases not matched to a gene. A note on this clone: Its antigen remains unidentified.

This clonotype originated in a man younger than 30 in good health. Some clones in this sample may be carry-over from other donors' samples. The sequencing input was memory CD4+ T cells from PBMCs. The subset here: CD45RA-negative fraction. The V gene is TRBV30, the J gene TRBJ2-3, with 10 bases identical to TRBD1. The CDR3 nucleotides read TGTGCCTGGAGACGGGACAGGGGTACAGATACGCAGTATTTT. This sequence encodes CAWRRDRGTDTQYF.